These 24 T cell receptor beta chains were sequenced from one sample in a study of blood T cell repertoires in COVID-19. The repertoire was sequenced with immunoSEQ multiplex PCR; TCRdb's copy has only in-frame clones and lacks some. The table lists hundreds of thousands of clones, 85% to 90% of them singletons. The specimen sequenced was PBMCs or T cells enriched from blood (not recorded which). The receptor source for this set is a man in his forties or fifties who had recovered from COVID-19.

This sequence joins TRBV7-9 and TRBJ2-2; D is possibly TRBD2 (5 bases). CDR1 is SEHNR, CDR2 FQNEAQ, per germline (reference sequence). The length of the CDR3 is 14 residues. Deletions cut 0 bases from V and 4 bases from J, with 6 bases between. DNA of the CDR3: TGTGCCAGCAGCTTAGCCGCGGGCACCGGGGAGCTGTTTTTT. Its translation is CASSLAAGTGELFF.

V usage is TRBV28 and J usage is TRBJ1-1; D is unresolved. Trimming removed 7 bases from V and 2 bases from J, with 5 bases in between. The CDR3 has 11 residues. Germline values: CDR1 MDHEN, CDR2 SYDVKM. The CDR3 loop is CASMGNTEAFF. The CDR3 DNA sequence: TGTGCCAGCATGGGCAACACTGAAGCTTTCTTT.

The chain uses TRBV5-1 and TRBJ2-6, with 7 bases aligning to TRBD1. The CDR3 consists of 18 residues. V shed 2 bases, J shed 4 bases, and the junction held 12 bases outside the gene matches. CDR1 is SGHRS and CDR2 is YFSETQ in the germline V gene. CDR3 sequence: CASSFSPTGAEGANVLTF. Written as DNA, the CDR3 is TGCGCCAGCAGCTTCTCCCCCACAGGGGCGGAGGGGGCCAACGTCCTGACTTTC.

This clone was counted a single time. The gene calls are TRBV14 and TRBJ2-2; tentatively, D is TRBD1 (5 bases). With 4 bases removed from V and 5 bases from J, the gap between germline ends came to 20 bases. The length of the CDR3 is 17 residues. Looked up from germline, CDR1 is SGHDN and CDR2 is FVKESK. This CDR3 is CASSPEYGRGYTGELFF. DNA for the CDR3: TGTGCCAGCAGCCCGGAGTACGGTAGGGGCTATACCGGGGAGCTGTTTTTT.

This clone was observed a single time. The rearrangement joins TRBV7-8 to TRBJ1-2; maybe TRBD1 (5 bases). Germline CDR1 and CDR2: SGHVS and FQNEAQ. V was trimmed by 5 bases and J by 6 bases, leaving 16 bases between them. The CDR3 runs to 14 residues. The CDR3 sequence: CASSKGSGLNGYTF. The CDR3 bases are TGTGCCAGCAGCAAGGGGTCAGGATTGAATGGCTACACCTTC.

V is TRBV7-2 and J is TRBJ2-3, with 8 bases lining up with TRBD1. V gave up 1 base and J gave up 3 bases; unmatched junction bases: 0. The CDR3 runs to 14 residues. Germline CDR1 is SGHTA and CDR2 is FQGNSA. The CDR3 region is CASSLGTGTDTQYF. CDR3 coding DNA: TGTGCCAGCAGCTTAGGGACAGGGACAGATACGCAGTATTTT. Full variable domain (remainder filled in from reference TRBV7-2 and TRBJ2-3): GAGVSQSPSNKVTEKGKDVELRCDPISGHTALYWYRQSLGQGLEFLIYFQGNSAPDKSGLPSDRFSAERTGGSVSTLTIQRTQQEDSAVYLCASSLGTGTDTQYFGPGTRLTVL.

This clone turned up a few times. The chain is built from TRBV28 and TRBJ1-2; D unresolved. V lost 1 base, J lost 4 bases, and 7 bases lay in between. Germline V CDR1 and CDR2: MDHEN, SYDVKM. The CDR3 runs to 13 residues. CDR3 DNA: TGTGCCAGCAGTTTATTCCGGGGCTATGGCTACACCTTC. It translates to CASSLFRGYGYTF.

In this sample, this clone turned up once. The chain uses TRBV4-1 and TRBJ1-5, with D possibly matching TRBD1 (6 bases). The V end lost 3 bases, the J end lost 4 bases, and 10 bases lay between the germline ends. Germline CDR1 MGHRA, CDR2 YSYEKL. The CDR3 runs 14 residues. In DNA, the CDR3 is TGCGCCAGCAGCCAGGCTCAGGGGAATCAGCCCCAGCATTTT. The encoded protein is CASSQAQGNQPQHF.

On this clone itself: Other DNA sequences from this sample encode an identical CDR3 as well. The chain carries TRBV28 and TRBJ1-2; D is ambiguous. This CDR3 has 13 residues. V was shortened by 3 bases and J by 1 base, with 6 bases between the two germline ends. Germline CDR1 MDHEN, CDR2 SYDVKM. CDR3 sequence: CASSFGLNYGYTF. CDR3 nucleotides: TGTGCCAGCAGTTTTGGGCTTAACTATGGCTACACCTTC.

J is TRBJ1-3 and V is TRBV5-1; 8 bases agree with TRBD1. The CDR3 length is 13 residues. Germline V lookup: CDR1 SGHRS, CDR2 YFSETQ. With V trimmed by 7 bases and J by 4 bases, 4 bases remained unmatched. The CDR3 nucleotides read TGCGCCAGCGCCGGACAGGGCGGAAACACCATATATTTT. This codes for CASAGQGGNTIYF.

The chain carries TRBV3-1 (or the pseudogene TRBV3-2) and TRBJ1-1, with 9 nucleotides matching TRBD1. V gave up 5 bases and J gave up 4 bases; unmatched junction bases: 20. The germline gives CDR1 LGHDT, CDR2 YNNKEL (reference sequence). The CDR3 sequence is 19 residues long. CDR3 amino acids: CASSVRSAGTGPWSTEAFF. CDR3 bases: TGTGCCAGCAGCGTACGTTCCGCCGGGACAGGGCCATGGAGCACTGAAGCTTTCTTT.

This clone was observed a single time. The V and J genes are TRBV27 and TRBJ2-7; TRBD1 matches at 9 bases. This CDR3 has 13 residues. The V and J ends lost 5 bases and 6 bases, in that order; junction bases with no gene match: 5. Germline CDR1 and CDR2: MNHEY and SMNVEV (reference sequence). CDR3 loop: CASSPWTGAEQYF. The CDR3, as DNA: TGTGCCAGCAGTCCTTGGACAGGGGCCGAGCAGTACTTC.

This clone was counted ten times or more. V usage is TRBV24-1 and J usage is TRBJ2-5, with a weak D call TRBD1 (5 bases). Germline CDR1 is KGHDR and CDR2 is SFDVKD. The CDR3 extends over 15 amino acids. V was shortened by 4 bases and J by 5 bases, with 16 bases between the two germline ends. Written as DNA, the CDR3 is TGTGCCACCAGTGACGACCTTGACAGTGGGGAGACCCAGTACTTC. Protein: CATSDDLDSGETQYF.

This chain links TRBV29-1 with TRBJ1-1, with 8 bases lining up with TRBD1. The junction had 8 bases not matched to a gene; V was cut back by 5 bases and J by 0 bases. Germline V gene lookup returns CDR1 SQVTM and CDR2 ANQGSEA. The CDR3 contains 15 residues. The CDR3 loop is CSVPRQGRMNTEAFF. In nucleotides, the CDR3 is TGCAGCGTTCCCCGACAGGGGCGTATGAACACTGAAGCTTTCTTT.

The V and J genes are TRBV5-1 and TRBJ2-7, with 12 bases fitting TRBD1. The V and J ends lost 0 bases and 7 bases, in that order; junction bases with no gene match: 8. Germline-derived CDR1 and CDR2 are SGHRS and YFSETQ. This CDR3 spans 16 amino acids. The DNA for the CDR3 is TGCGCCAGCAGCTTGGAATTCGGGGACAGGGGGCGGGAGCAGTACTTC. Amino acid sequence: CASSLEFGDRGREQYF. Combining the CDR3 with reference TRBV5-1 and TRBJ2-7 gives the whole variable domain KAGVTQTPRYLIKTRGQQVTLSCSPISGHRSVSWYQQTPGQGLQFLFEYFSETQRNKGNFPGRFSGRQFSNSRSEMNVSTLELGDSALYLCASSLEFGDRGREQYFGPGTRLTVT.

This clone was detected only a few times. This rearrangement joins TRBV6-2 or TRBV6-3 to TRBJ1-2; a possible D gene is TRBD1 (5 bases). Trimming pared 6 bases from V and 6 bases from J, leaving 14 bases between. Germline V gene data show CDR1 as MNHEY and CDR2 as SVGEGT. The CDR3 contains 13 residues. The CDR3 DNA follows: TGTGCCAGCAGCAACACGGGGGAGGATGGCTACACCTTC. Protein: CASSNTGEDGYTF.

The rearrangement joins TRBV3-1 (or the pseudogene TRBV3-2) to TRBJ2-5, with unresolved D. Germline V lookup: CDR1 LGHDT, CDR2 YNNKEL (reference sequence). Trimming took off 5 bases at V and 9 bases at J, with 16 bases between the two ends. This CDR3 is built from 13 residues. The CDR3 region is CASSEARTVAQYF. CDR3 coding DNA: TGTGCCAGCAGCGAAGCACGAACGGTGGCCCAGTACTTC.

The chain uses TRBV7-2 and TRBJ2-3; 7 bases are shared with TRBD2. CDR1 SGHTA and CDR2 FQGNSA come from the germline V gene. J lost 2 bases, V lost 1 base, and 3 bases had no gene match. The CDR3 consists of 15 residues. The CDR3 spells CASSLDGLVTDTQYF. The DNA for the CDR3 is TGTGCCAGCAGCTTAGATGGACTAGTCACAGATACGCAGTATTTT.

The CDR3 loop reads CASTRDRGVTF. CDR3 nucleotides: TGTGCCAGCACTCGAGACAGGGGGGTAACCTTC. The chain carries TRBV6-5 and TRBJ1-2; TRBD1 matches at 9 bases. J was trimmed by 14 bases and V by 7 bases; bases with no gene match: 8. There are 11 residues in the CDR3. Germline V gene sequence: CDR1 MNHEY, CDR2 SVGAGI.

The chain employs TRBV3-1 (or the pseudogene TRBV3-2) and TRBJ2-3, with a weak D call TRBD2 (6 bases). Germline CDR1 and CDR2: LGHDT and YNNKEL (reference sequence). Trimming took 0 bases from V and 5 from J, leaving 12 bases between them. The CDR3 is 15 residues long. In DNA form, the CDR3 reads TGTGCCAGCAGCCAAGACCAAGGGGACTTAGATACGCAGTATTTT. It translates to CASSQDQGDLDTQYF.

This clone was found once. In nucleotides, the CDR3 is TGCGCCAGCAGCTTAGGGACAGGGGTCGATGGCTACACCTTC. Amino acid sequence: CASSLGTGVDGYTF. This chain uses TRBV5-1 with TRBJ1-2; 10 bases are shared with TRBD1. With V trimmed by 2 bases and J by 6 bases, 4 bases remained unmatched. The CDR3 runs to 14 residues. The germline V gene encodes CDR1 SGHRS and CDR2 YFSETQ. Looking up the rest from reference TRBV5-1 and TRBJ1-2 gives the full variable domain: KAGVTQTPRYLIKTRGQQVTLSCSPISGHRSVSWYQQTPGQGLQFLFEYFSETQRNKGNFPGRFSGRQFSNSRSEMNVSTLELGDSALYLCASSLGTGVDGYTFGSGTRLTVV.

CDR3 sequence: CAIKGVGETQYF. As DNA, the CDR3 is TGTGCCATCAAGGGGGTAGGAGAGACCCAGTACTTC. The rearrangement joins TRBV10-3 to TRBJ2-5; D perhaps matches TRBD1 (6 bases). This CDR3 spans 12 amino acids. Trimming removed 7 bases from V and 4 bases from J, with 10 bases in between. Germline CDR1 is ENHRY and CDR2 is SYGVKD.

This rearrangement joins TRBV5-1 to TRBJ2-1; perhaps TRBD2 as D (6 bases). V lost 0 bases to trimming and J lost 5 bases, with 12 bases between them. The germline V gene encodes CDR1 SGHRS and CDR2 YFSETQ. This CDR3 has 15 residues. The CDR3 reads CASSLGGGFNNEQFF. The CDR3 bases are TGCGCCAGCAGCTTGGGTGGGGGGTTCAACAATGAGCAGTTCTTC.

The chain joins TRBV18 to TRBJ2-4; D is perhaps TRBD2 (6 bases). The CDR3 is 13 amino acids. The germline V gene has CDR1 KGHSH and CDR2 LQKENI. V was cut by 3 bases and J by 9 bases, with 12 bases left in between. The CDR3 sequence is CASSPSEGTIQYF. The CDR3 nucleotides read TGTGCCAGCTCACCGTCGGAGGGGACCATTCAGTACTTC.